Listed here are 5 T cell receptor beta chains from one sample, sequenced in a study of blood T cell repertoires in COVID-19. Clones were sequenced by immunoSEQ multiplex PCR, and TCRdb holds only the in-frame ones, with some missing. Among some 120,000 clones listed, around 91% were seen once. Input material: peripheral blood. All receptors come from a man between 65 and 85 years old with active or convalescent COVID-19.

DNA of the CDR3: TGTGCCTGGGAGGGACTAGCATACAATGAGCAGTTCTTC. Translating gives CAWEGLAYNEQFF. V usage is TRBV30 and J usage is TRBJ2-1; TRBD2 matches 9 bases. In germline, CDR1 is GTSNPN, CDR2 SVGIG (reference sequence). The trim removed 5 bases at V and 4 bases at J, leaving 3 bases unmatched. This CDR3 is 13 amino acids long.

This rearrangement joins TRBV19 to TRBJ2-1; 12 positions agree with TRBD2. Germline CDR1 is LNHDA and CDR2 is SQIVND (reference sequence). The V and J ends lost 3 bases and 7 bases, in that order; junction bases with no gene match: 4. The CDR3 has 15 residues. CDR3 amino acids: CASSILTSGGNEQFF. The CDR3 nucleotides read TGTGCCAGTAGTATTCTCACTAGCGGGGGGAATGAGCAGTTCTTC. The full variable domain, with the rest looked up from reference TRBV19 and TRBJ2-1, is DGGITQSPKYLFRKEGQNVTLSCEQNLNHDAMYWYRQDPGQGLRLIYYSQIVNDFQKGDIAEGYSVSREKKESFPLTVTSAQKNPTAFYLCASSILTSGGNEQFFGPGTRLTVL.

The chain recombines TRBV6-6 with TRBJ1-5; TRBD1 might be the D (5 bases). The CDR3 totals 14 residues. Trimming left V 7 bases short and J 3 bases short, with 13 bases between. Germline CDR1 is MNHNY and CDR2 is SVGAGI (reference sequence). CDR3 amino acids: CASTLKTDNQPQHF. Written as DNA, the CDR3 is TGTGCCAGCACCTTAAAGACAGACAATCAGCCCCAGCATTTT.

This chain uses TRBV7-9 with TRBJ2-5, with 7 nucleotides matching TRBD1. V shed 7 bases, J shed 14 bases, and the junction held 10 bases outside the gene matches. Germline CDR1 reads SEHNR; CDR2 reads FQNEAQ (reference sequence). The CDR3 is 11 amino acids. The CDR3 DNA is TGTGCCAGCACCATTACAGGGGTTGCCTACTTC. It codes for CASTITGVAYF.

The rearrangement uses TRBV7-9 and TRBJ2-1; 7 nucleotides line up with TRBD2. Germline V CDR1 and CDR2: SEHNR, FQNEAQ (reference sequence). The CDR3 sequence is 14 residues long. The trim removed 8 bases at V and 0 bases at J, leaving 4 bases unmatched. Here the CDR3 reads CASEGGSSYNEQFF. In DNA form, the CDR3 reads TGTGCCAGCGAGGGAGGGAGCTCCTACAATGAGCAGTTCTTC.